The clone carrying this T cell receptor beta chain was seen more than once but under ten times. The target antigen is unknown. TCRdb re-called the reads with MiXCR, one entry per CDR3 protein. The data show about 700,000 distinct CDR3 sequences, roughly 30% seen once. Germline V lookup: CDR1 SGHTA, CDR2 FQGNSA. V was trimmed by 5 bases and J by 6 bases, leaving 13 bases between them. The CDR3 is 13 residues long. This sample was included in a study of T cell repertoires in cytomegalovirus infection. Sequenced material: cultured PBMCs, taken from culture after CMV antigen stimulation. The sequence was collected from a human donor in good health (CMV status not recorded). Some clones in this sample may be carry-over from other donors' samples. V usage is TRBV7-2 and J usage is TRBJ1-2, with D uncertain. CDR3 amino acids: CASSPHEGDGYTF. The CDR3 DNA is TGTGCCAGCAGCCCTCATGAAGGAGATGGCTACACCTTC.